This T cell receptor (beta chain) was observed in a study of T-cell reconstitution after alpha-beta-depleted transplantation in children. Molecular barcoding with unique molecular identifiers was used for the TCRbeta library. TCRdb called the PCR reads again in MiXCR, with one record for every CDR3 protein. This sample has more than 250,000 distinct CDR3 sequences; around 9.6% occur once, and the top ten carry about 9.5%. The CDR3 is made up of 12 amino acids. Germline loops: CDR1 MNHEY, CDR2 SMNVEV (reference sequence). With 10 bases removed from V and 3 bases from J, the gap between germline ends came to 12 bases.

This sequence joins TRBV27 and TRBJ2-5, with D unclear. The clonotype was recovered from a human donor who donated a stem cell graft to a child with SCID. Specimen: PBMCs from the stem cell graft donor, collected from the stem cell graft. CDR3 region: CATRAGEETQYF. CDR3 nucleotide sequence: TGTGCCACTAGGGCAGGTGAAGAGACCCAGTACTTC.